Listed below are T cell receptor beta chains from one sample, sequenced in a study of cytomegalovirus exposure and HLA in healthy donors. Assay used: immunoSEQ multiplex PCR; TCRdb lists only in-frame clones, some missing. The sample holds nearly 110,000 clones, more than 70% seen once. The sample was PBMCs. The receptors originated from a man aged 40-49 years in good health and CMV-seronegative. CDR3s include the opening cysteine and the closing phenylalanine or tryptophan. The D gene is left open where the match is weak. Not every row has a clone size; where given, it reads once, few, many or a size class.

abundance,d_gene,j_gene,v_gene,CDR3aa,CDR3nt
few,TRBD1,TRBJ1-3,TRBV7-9,CASSVPGQGSNGNTIYF,TGTGCCAGCAGCGTGCCGGGACAGGGTTCCAATGGAAACACCATATATTTT
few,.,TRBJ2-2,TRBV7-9,CASRPWSGASGELFF,TGTGCCAGTCGACCGTGGTCAGGGGCAAGCGGGGAGCTGTTTTTT
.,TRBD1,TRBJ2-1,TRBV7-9,CASSLGQGAVGEQFF,TGTGCCAGCAGCTTGGGACAGGGGGCGGTGGGTGAGCAGTTCTTC
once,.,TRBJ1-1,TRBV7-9,CASSLSLGANTEAFF,TGTGCCAGCAGCCTCTCTCTGGGGGCCAACACTGAAGCTTTCTTT
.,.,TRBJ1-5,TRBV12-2,CASRLDKNQPQHF,TGTGCAAGTCGCCTTGACAAGAATCAGCCCCAGCATTTT
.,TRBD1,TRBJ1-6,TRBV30,CAWSVQRQGVSYNSPLHF,TGTGCCTGGAGTGTACAGCGACAGGGGGTATCCTATAATTCACCCCTCCACTTT
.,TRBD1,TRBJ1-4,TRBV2,CASRTTGRTNEKLFF,TGTGCCAGCAGGACGACAGGGAGAACTAATGAAAAACTGTTTTTT
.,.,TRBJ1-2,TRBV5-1,CASSLGGPGDGYTF,TGCGCCAGCAGCTTGGGGGGGCCCGGAGATGGCTACACCTTC
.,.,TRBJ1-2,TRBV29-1,CSVEDGRDRYGYTF,TGCAGCGTTGAAGACGGGAGAGACCGCTATGGCTACACCTTC
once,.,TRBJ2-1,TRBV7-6,CASSFRASSSYNEQFF,TGTGCCAGCAGCTTCCGGGCTAGCAGCTCCTACAATGAGCAGTTCTTC
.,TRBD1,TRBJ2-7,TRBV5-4,CASSFGDRAYEQYF,TGTGCCAGCAGCTTTGGGGACAGGGCCTACGAGCAGTACTTC
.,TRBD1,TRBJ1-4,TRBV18,CASSRDRGATNEKLFF,TGTGCCAGCTCACGCGACAGGGGAGCAACTAATGAAAAACTGTTTTTT
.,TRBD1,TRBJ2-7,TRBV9,CASSLGTGTYEQYF,TGTGCCAGCAGCCTAGGGACAGGGACCTACGAGCAGTACTTC
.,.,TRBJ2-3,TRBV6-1,CASKRLFTDTQYF,TGTGCCAGCAAACGACTCTTCACAGATACGCAGTATTTT
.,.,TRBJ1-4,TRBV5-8,CANAGRHNEKLFF,TGTGCCAACGCGGGACGGCATAATGAAAAACTGTTTTTT
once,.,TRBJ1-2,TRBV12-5,CASGLEEGRGNYGYTF,TGTGCTAGTGGTTTGGAAGAAGGGAGGGGGAACTATGGCTACACCTTC